These 18 T cell receptor beta chains came from one sample sequenced in a study of blood T cell repertoires in COVID-19. The method was immunoSEQ multiplex PCR; TCRdb's version includes in-frame clones alone and lacks a portion of them. The repertoire holds around 100,000 clones, with approximately 86% as singletons. Material for sequencing was peripheral blood. The receptors shown here come from a woman aged 55-70 years with acute or convalescent COVID-19.

This chain's CDR3 is CASSKAVGAGGENIQYF. The CDR3 DNA sequence: TGTGCCAGCAGCAAGGCCGTGGGAGCGGGAGGTGAAAACATTCAGTACTTC. V and J are TRBV7-8 and TRBJ2-4; 9 nucleotides line up with TRBD2. Losses at the gene ends were 5 bases for V and 5 bases for J; bases not matched to a gene: 13. The CDR3 is made up of 17 amino acids. CDR1 is SGHVS, CDR2 FQNEAQ, per germline.

V is TRBV7-8 and J is TRBJ1-1; D is perhaps TRBD1 (6 bases). The germline V gene has CDR1 SGHVS and CDR2 FQNEAQ. V gave up 7 bases and J gave up 4 bases, with 16 bases separating them. This CDR3 has 14 residues. The CDR3 sequence: CASTEGEISTEAFF. CDR3 DNA: TGTGCCAGCACCGAGGGGGAAATTAGCACTGAAGCTTTCTTT.

This clone has more than one count but fewer than ten. CDR3 sequence reads: CASSRTENYGYTF. The CDR3 DNA is TGTGCCAGCAGCCGGACAGAAAACTATGGCTACACCTTC. The chain joins TRBV14 to TRBJ1-2, with a tentative D call TRBD1 (6 bases). CDR1 and CDR2 (germline): SGHDN, FVKESK. The CDR3 length is 13 residues. V lost 4 bases and J 2 bases, leaving 8 bases between the germline ends.

This chain connects TRBV19 to TRBJ2-5; tentatively, D is TRBD2 (5 bases). There are 14 residues in the CDR3. V dropped 5 bases and J dropped 0 bases, with 10 bases sitting between them. Germline assignment: CDR1 LNHDA and CDR2 SQIVND (reference sequence). The CDR3 region is CASSERRYQETQYF. In nucleotides, the CDR3 is TGTGCCAGTAGTGAAAGGAGGTACCAAGAGACCCAGTACTTC. Filled out from reference TRBV19 and TRBJ2-5, the complete variable domain reads DGGITQSPKYLFRKEGQNVTLSCEQNLNHDAMYWYRQDPGQGLRLIYYSQIVNDFQKGDIAEGYSVSREKKESFPLTVTSAQKNPTAFYLCASSERRYQETQYFGPGTRLLVL.

V and J are TRBV27 and TRBJ2-1; TRBD1 agrees at 7 bases. V gave up 1 base and J gave up 5 bases; unmatched junction bases: 11. The germline gives CDR1 MNHEY, CDR2 SMNVEV (reference sequence). The CDR3 spans 17 residues. The CDR3 sequence is CASSLWGSGQAHNEQFF. CDR3 in DNA: TGTGCCAGCAGTTTATGGGGGTCCGGACAGGCCCACAATGAGCAGTTCTTC.

The chain is built from TRBV25-1 and TRBJ2-7, with D unresolved. With 3 bases removed from V and 3 bases from J, the gap between germline ends came to 3 bases. Germline V gene lookup returns CDR1 MGHDK and CDR2 SYGVNS. The CDR3 length is 11 residues. CDR3 in DNA: TGTGCCAGCAGTGACTACTACGAGCAGTACTTC. This encodes CASSDYYEQYF.

V gene TRBV9 combines with J gene TRBJ2-1, with TRBD2 identical over 10 bases. V shed 6 bases, J shed 5 bases, and the junction held 5 bases outside the gene matches. The CDR3 sequence is 14 residues long. The germline gives CDR1 SGDLS, CDR2 YYNGEE. CDR3 sequence: CASTPGLANNEQFF. CDR3 nucleotides: TGTGCCAGCACCCCGGGACTAGCGAACAATGAGCAGTTCTTC.

The V and J genes are TRBV30 and TRBJ2-1, with D perhaps TRBD1 (6 bases). Deletions cut 3 bases from V and 4 bases from J, with 13 bases between. The CDR3 extends over 14 amino acids. Germline V gene data show CDR1 as GTSNPN and CDR2 as SVGIG (reference sequence). The DNA for the CDR3 is TGTGCCTGGAGCGGGCTGAGGGGGTACAATGAGCAGTTCTTC. This translates into CAWSGLRGYNEQFF. The entire variable domain, with the rest obtained from reference TRBV30 and TRBJ2-1, is as follows: SQTIHQWPATLVQPVGSPLSLECTVEGTSNPNLYWYRQAAGRGLQLLFYSVGIGQISSEVPQNLSASRPQDRQFILSSKKLLLSDSGFYLCAWSGLRGYNEQFFGPGTRLTVL.

This clone appeared once. The chain has TRBV27 and TRBJ2-2; 12 nucleotides line up with TRBD2. Germline trimming cut 6 bases from V and 4 bases from J; bases unmatched to any gene: 0. Looked up from germline, CDR1 is MNHEY and CDR2 is SMNVEV (reference sequence). The CDR3 extends over 14 amino acids. CDR3 DNA sequence: TGTGCCAGCAGGACTAGCGGGAGCACCGGGGAGCTGTTTTTT. It translates to CASRTSGSTGELFF.

This chain's CDR3 is CASSLSGVYGYTF. The DNA for the CDR3 is TGTGCCAGCAGCTTGTCAGGGGTCTATGGCTACACCTTC. V usage is TRBV7-2 and J usage is TRBJ1-2; perhaps TRBD1 as D (6 bases). The V and J ends lost 3 bases and 4 bases respectively, with 9 bases between them. The germline V gene has CDR1 SGHTA and CDR2 FQGNSA. The CDR3 loop spans 13 amino acids.

V usage is TRBV6-5 and J usage is TRBJ1-2, with D possibly TRBD1 on 6 matching bases. Per the germline V gene, CDR1 is MNHEY and CDR2 is SVGAGI. V was cut by 4 bases and J by 8 bases, with 14 bases left in between. The CDR3 has 13 residues. This CDR3 reads CASSFRQAGGYTF. As DNA, the CDR3 is TGTGCCAGCAGTTTCCGACAGGCGGGCGGCTACACCTTC.

The chain has TRBV11-1 and TRBJ1-1; maybe TRBD1 (6 bases). CDR3 length: 13 amino acids. CDR1 is SGHAT, CDR2 FQDESV, per germline (reference sequence). V lost 1 base and J 5 bases, leaving 8 bases between the germline ends. The CDR3: CASSLGRGTEAFF. The CDR3 DNA reads TGTGCCAGCAGCTTAGGCAGGGGAACTGAAGCTTTCTTT.

The V call is TRBV4-1, the J call TRBJ2-3; 10 positions agree with TRBD2. J gave up 1 base and V 5 bases, and 3 bases lay outside the gene matches. Per germline, CDR1 MGHRA and CDR2 YSYEKL. This CDR3 contains 15 residues. CDR3 residues: CASSSLAGGTDTQYF. The CDR3 nucleotides read TGCGCCAGCAGCTCTCTAGCGGGGGGCACAGATACGCAGTATTTT.

The chain carries TRBV6-5 and TRBJ1-5, with D unresolved. Germline assignment: CDR1 MNHEY and CDR2 SVGAGI. The V gene lost 10 bases and the J gene lost 0 bases, with 13 bases spanning the gap. This CDR3 has 14 residues. Here the CDR3 DNA reads TGTGCCACCCTGGTACAGTATAGCAATCAGCCCCAGCATTTT. As protein: CATLVQYSNQPQHF.

This rearrangement joins TRBV7-9 to TRBJ1-1; D not certain. V lost 3 bases to trimming and J lost 5 bases, with 16 bases between them. The CDR3 is made up of 15 amino acids. Germline V gives CDR1 SEHNR, CDR2 FQNEAQ (reference sequence). The CDR3 loop is CASSLDLGVGTEAFF. Here the CDR3 DNA reads TGTGCCAGCAGCTTGGATCTCGGGGTGGGGACTGAAGCTTTCTTT.

The chain has TRBV28 and TRBJ1-1, with no clear D. The germline CDR1 and CDR2 sequences are MDHEN and SYDVKM. V gave up 5 bases and J gave up 11 bases, with 9 bases separating them. This CDR3 has 10 amino acids. The chain's CDR3 is CASSHTNAFF. The DNA of the CDR3 is TGTGCCAGCAGTCATACAAACGCTTTCTTT.

The J gene is TRBJ1-1, the V gene TRBV4-1; D is unresolved. Trimming stripped 0 bases from V and 4 bases from J, with 18 bases between. The CDR3 is 17 amino acids. From germline, CDR1 is MGHRA and CDR2 YSYEKL. This chain's CDR3 is CASSQDPLAGLVTEAFF. CDR3 in DNA: TGCGCCAGCAGCCAAGATCCTCTGGCTGGACTTGTCACTGAAGCTTTCTTT.

The chain joins TRBV5-1 to TRBJ1-1, with a possible D match to TRBD1 (5 bases). Germline CDR1 is SGHRS and CDR2 is YFSETQ. V lost 7 bases to trimming and J lost 1 base, with 11 bases between them. The CDR3 has 13 residues. CDR3 DNA: TGCGCCAGCGGAGGGACGGAGAACACTGAAGCTTTCTTT. Protein: CASGGTENTEAFF.